The source of this T cell receptor beta chain is a study of T cell repertoires in cytomegalovirus infection. Study summary: Public TCR beta signatures indicated both CMV infection and matching HLA type.

TCRdb re-derived calls from the reads in MiXCR, one entry per CDR3 protein. This table has 300,000 to 400,000 distinct CDR3 sequences, 15% to 20% appearing once. This clonotype came up many times. Its antigen remains unidentified. The study, taken as a whole, reports: HLA-C-restricted CMV clonotypes gave the most frequent clonotype in two of eight donors. The cumulative frequency of public TCR beta families distinguished individuals who carried CMV together with the relevant HLA.

CDR3 length: 15 residues. V lost 3 bases, J lost 1 base, and 6 bases stayed unmatched. CDR1 is SGHTA, CDR2 FQGNSA, per germline. This receptor was obtained from a human donor in good health (CMV status not recorded). Some clones in this sample may be carry-over from other donors' samples. The V and J genes are TRBV7-2 and TRBJ2-7, with 7 bases lining up with TRBD2. Material: PBMCs. CDR3 in amino acids: CASSFGGSKSYEQYF. CDR3 DNA: TGTGCCAGCAGCTTTGGCGGGAGTAAGTCCTACGAGCAGTACTTC.